This T cell receptor (beta chain) was sequenced during a study of shared T cell receptors in the human thymus. Some clones are missing from TCRdb's copy, which holds only in-frame ones; the method was immunoSEQ multiplex PCR. The table has about 380,000 clones, 95% seen once. This CDR3 comprises 16 residues. In germline, CDR1 is SGHTA, CDR2 FQGNSA. V lost 0 bases and J lost 2, with 14 bases in between. The TCR sequence derives from a human donor. Source material: thymocytes. The chain employs TRBV7-2 and TRBJ2-7; a possible D gene is TRBD1 (6 bases). The CDR3: CASSLARQGPTYEQYF. As DNA, the CDR3 is TGTGCCAGCAGCTTAGCGCGCCAGGGGCCGACCTACGAGCAGTACTTC. Combining the CDR3 with reference TRBV7-2 and TRBJ2-7 gives the whole variable domain GAGVSQSPSNKVTEKGKDVELRCDPISGHTALYWYRQSLGQGLEFLIYFQGNSAPDKSGLPSDRFSAERTGGSVSTLTIQRTQQEDSAVYLCASSLARQGPTYEQYFGPGTRLTVT.